This passage covers 17 T cell receptor beta chains from one sample sequenced in a study of T cells after yellow fever vaccination. TCRdb analysed the 5' RACE reads with MiXCR anew, one entry per CDR3 protein. Of 300,000 to 400,000 distinct CDR3 sequences listed, 8.7% were seen once; the top ten hold about a sixth. This material consisted of PBMCs, taken on the day of the first yellow fever vaccination. Receptor source: a man younger than 30 who received the YFV17D yellow fever vaccine.

This chain connects TRBV20-1 to TRBJ1-5; possible D gene TRBD1, 6 bases. V was clipped by 5 bases and J by 4 bases, with 18 bases between them. Germline lookup yields CDR1 DFQATT and CDR2 SNEGSKA (reference sequence). The CDR3 loop spans 15 amino acids. In nucleotides, the CDR3 is TGCAGTGCTCCACGCCCCAGGGGAGGTAATCAGCCCCAGCATTTT. Translated, it gives CSAPRPRGGNQPQHF.

This clonotype was seen more than once but under ten times. The chain employs TRBV10-3 and TRBJ2-3; 9 bases map to TRBD2. Germline trimming cut 8 bases from V and 1 base from J; bases unmatched to any gene: 1. Looked up from germline, CDR1 is ENHRY and CDR2 is SYGVKD. This CDR3 is built from 13 residues. The CDR3 loop is CAILAGGTDTQYF. CDR3 DNA sequence: TGTGCCATCTTAGCGGGGGGCACAGATACGCAGTATTTT.

This chain connects TRBV5-1 to TRBJ2-2; 7 bases match TRBD1. The CDR3 is 16 residues long. The germline V gene encodes CDR1 SGHRS and CDR2 YFSETQ. V shed 3 bases and J 4 bases; nucleotides not matched to a gene: 9. In nucleotides, the CDR3 is TGCGCCAGCAGCTCGGCTGCAGGGGGAGTCACCGGGGAGCTGTTTTTT. It specifies CASSSAAGGVTGELFF.

V and J are TRBV5-1 and TRBJ1-3; D uncertain. The CDR3 loop spans 15 amino acids. Trimming stripped 0 bases from V and 0 bases from J, with 7 bases between. Per germline, CDR1 SGHRS and CDR2 YFSETQ. The CDR3 DNA reads as TGCGCCAGCAGCTTGGGGGAGAGCTCTGGAAACACCATATATTTT. Amino acid sequence: CASSLGESSGNTIYF. Complete variable domain (other parts from reference TRBV5-1 and TRBJ1-3): KAGVTQTPRYLIKTRGQQVTLSCSPISGHRSVSWYQQTPGQGLQFLFEYFSETQRNKGNFPGRFSGRQFSNSRSEMNVSTLELGDSALYLCASSLGESSGNTIYFGEGSWLTVV.

V and J are TRBV7-3 and TRBJ2-1; D remains unclear. The V and J ends lost 1 base and 2 bases respectively, with 6 bases between them. CDR3 length: 14 residues. The V gene's germline CDR1 is SGHTA and CDR2 FQGTGA. The CDR3 DNA sequence: TGTGCCAGCAGCTTAAATGGTGCCTACAATGAGCAGTTCTTC. Its translation: CASSLNGAYNEQFF.

This clonotype was seen a handful of times. V is TRBV12-3 or TRBV12-4 and J is TRBJ2-3; D ambiguous. The CDR3 totals 14 residues. Trimming shortened V by 3 bases and J by 5 bases, and 12 bases separated the two germline ends. The CDR3 sequence: CASSFGSVGDTQYF. The DNA of the CDR3 is TGTGCCAGCAGTTTTGGATCGGTAGGAGATACGCAGTATTTT.

This clonotype was recorded a few times. The chain recombines TRBV11-3 with TRBJ2-1, with D perhaps assigned TRBD1 or TRBD2 (5 bases each). CDR3 length equals 13 residues. The ends were cut back, 4 bases at V and 6 bases at J, with 10 bases in the middle. CDR1 SGHNT and CDR2 YENEEA come from the germline V gene. CDR3 coding DNA: TGTGCCAGCAGCTCTTATGGGGGCAATGAGCAGTTCTTC. Its protein product is CASSSYGGNEQFF. Drawing the rest from reference TRBV11-3 and TRBJ2-1, the complete variable domain is EAGVVQSPRYKIIEKKQPVAFWCNPISGHNTLYWYLQNLGQGPELLIRYENEEAVDDSQLPKDRFSAERLKGVDSTLKIQPAELGDSAVYLCASSSYGGNEQFFGPGTRLTVL.

V usage is TRBV2 and J usage is TRBJ1-5, with 10 positions matching TRBD1. CDR3 length equals 14 residues. Trimming cost V 4 bases and J 5 bases; bases outside gene matches: 2. Germline assignment: CDR1 SNHLY and CDR2 FYNNEI. This CDR3 is CASSADRGHQPQHF. The CDR3 nucleotides are TGTGCCAGCAGTGCCGACAGGGGGCATCAGCCCCAGCATTTT.

The chain joins TRBV20-1 to TRBJ1-5; D unresolved. CDR3 size: 13 residues. Germline V lookup: CDR1 DFQATT, CDR2 SNEGSKA (reference sequence). Trimming removed 2 bases at V and 0 bases at J, with 5 bases between. In DNA form, the CDR3 reads TGCAGTGCTAGACAGGATAGCAATCAGCCCCAGCATTTT. Protein product: CSARQDSNQPQHF.

Many counts were recorded for this clonotype. V usage is TRBV7-2 and J usage is TRBJ2-2; D remains unclear. V lost 5 bases and J 3 bases, leaving 4 bases between the germline ends. Looked up from germline, CDR1 is SGHTA and CDR2 is FQGNSA. The CDR3 spans 12 residues. The CDR3 protein is CASSGDTGELFF. The CDR3 DNA follows: TGTGCCAGCAGCGGGGACACCGGGGAGCTGTTTTTT.

This clonotype was seen more than once but under ten times. The chain employs TRBV10-3 and TRBJ2-2; 7 bases map to TRBD1. Germline assignment: CDR1 ENHRY and CDR2 SYGVKD. The CDR3 is 17 residues long. The V segment lost 4 bases and the J segment 3 bases; nucleotides outside the gene matches: 11. The chain's CDR3 is CAISGAGGTSDTGELFF. The CDR3 DNA sequence: TGTGCCATCAGTGGGGCAGGGGGAACATCGGACACCGGGGAGCTGTTTTTT.

There are a few counts of this clonotype. The rearrangement uses TRBV6-5 and TRBJ1-1; 9 bases line up with TRBD1. Germline trimming cut 2 bases from V and 4 bases from J; bases unmatched to any gene: 5. Looked up from germline, CDR1 is MNHEY and CDR2 is SVGAGI. This CDR3 spans 15 amino acids. The CDR3 nucleotides are TGTGCCAGCAGTTACGGACAGGGGTGGGGCACTGAAGCTTTCTTT. This sequence encodes CASSYGQGWGTEAFF.

This chain uses TRBV30 with TRBJ2-7; D remains unclear. V was trimmed by 2 bases and J by 2 bases, leaving 10 bases between them. Germline CDR1 reads GTSNPN; CDR2 reads SVGIG (reference sequence). The CDR3 sequence is 13 residues long. DNA of the CDR3: TGTGCCTGGAGTACAATGTTTCCCTACGAGCAGTACTTC. Translation: CAWSTMFPYEQYF. The entire variable domain, with the rest obtained from reference TRBV30 and TRBJ2-7, is as follows: SQTIHQWPATLVQPVGSPLSLECTVEGTSNPNLYWYRQAAGRGLQLLFYSVGIGQISSEVPQNLSASRPQDRQFILSSKKLLLSDSGFYLCAWSTMFPYEQYFGPGTRLTVT.

The rearrangement uses TRBV5-4 and TRBJ2-2; 12 bases line up with TRBD2. The CDR3 is 16 residues long. V shed 4 bases and J 5 bases; nucleotides not matched to a gene: 6. Germline V gene data show CDR1 as SGHNT and CDR2 as YYREEE (reference sequence). CDR3 loop: CASSAASGGATGELFF. DNA for the CDR3: TGTGCCAGCAGCGCCGCTAGCGGGGGGGCGACCGGGGAGCTGTTTTTT.

This clonotype has just a few counts. The chain recombines TRBV12-3 or TRBV12-4 with TRBJ2-2; 8 bases line up with TRBD2. This CDR3 is 15 amino acids long. The V gene end was trimmed by 5 bases and the J gene end by 5 bases; junction bases not matched to a gene: 7. DNA of the CDR3: TGTGCCAGCAGTCCTCAGCGGGGGAGGACCGGGGAGCTGTTTTTT. Its translation: CASSPQRGRTGELFF.

This clonotype was counted between two and nine times. This rearrangement joins TRBV5-1 to TRBJ1-1; D is possibly TRBD1 (6 bases). Germline V CDR1 and CDR2: SGHRS, YFSETQ. Trimming stripped 5 bases from V and 2 bases from J, with 13 bases between. The CDR3 is 14 amino acids. The CDR3 region is CASRQGSSNTEAFF. The CDR3 DNA is TGCGCCAGCAGGCAGGGGTCTTCAAACACTGAAGCTTTCTTT.

This clonotype was observed many times. The genes are TRBV7-2 and TRBJ2-1, with no clear D. CDR3 length equals 14 residues. V was cut by 0 bases and J by 6 bases, with 9 bases left in between. Germline values: CDR1 SGHTA, CDR2 FQGNSA. DNA for the CDR3: TGTGCCAGCAGCTTAGCCGGGTCGATCAATGAGCAGTTCTTC. It is translated as CASSLAGSINEQFF. Looking up the rest from reference TRBV7-2 and TRBJ2-1 gives the full variable domain: GAGVSQSPSNKVTEKGKDVELRCDPISGHTALYWYRQSLGQGLEFLIYFQGNSAPDKSGLPSDRFSAERTGGSVSTLTIQRTQQEDSAVYLCASSLAGSINEQFFGPGTRLTVL.